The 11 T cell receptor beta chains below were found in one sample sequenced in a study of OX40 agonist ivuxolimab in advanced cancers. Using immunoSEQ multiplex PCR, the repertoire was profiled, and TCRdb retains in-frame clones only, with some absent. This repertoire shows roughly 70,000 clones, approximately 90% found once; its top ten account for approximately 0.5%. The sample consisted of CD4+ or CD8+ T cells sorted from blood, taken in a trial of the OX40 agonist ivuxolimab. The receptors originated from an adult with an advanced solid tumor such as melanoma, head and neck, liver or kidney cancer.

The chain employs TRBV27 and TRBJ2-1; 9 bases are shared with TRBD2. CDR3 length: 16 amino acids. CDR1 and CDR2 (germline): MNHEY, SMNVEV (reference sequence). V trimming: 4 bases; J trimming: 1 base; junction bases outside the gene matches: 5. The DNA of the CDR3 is TGTGCCAGCAGTTCTTGGACTAGCGAATCCTACAATGAGCAGTTCTTC. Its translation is CASSSWTSESYNEQFF.

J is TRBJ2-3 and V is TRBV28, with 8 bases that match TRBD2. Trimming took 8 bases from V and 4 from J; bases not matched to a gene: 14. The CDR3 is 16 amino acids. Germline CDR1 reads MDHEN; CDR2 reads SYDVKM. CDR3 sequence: CASPPRAGRAADTQYF. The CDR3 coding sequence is TGTGCCAGCCCTCCGAGGGCCGGGAGGGCCGCAGATACGCAGTATTTT.

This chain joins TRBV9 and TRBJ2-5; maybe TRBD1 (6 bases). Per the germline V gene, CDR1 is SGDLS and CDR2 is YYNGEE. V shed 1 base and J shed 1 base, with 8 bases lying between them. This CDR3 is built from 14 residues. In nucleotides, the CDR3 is TGTGCCAGCAGCGTATCAGGGGCCCAAGAGACCCAGTACTTC. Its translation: CASSVSGAQETQYF.

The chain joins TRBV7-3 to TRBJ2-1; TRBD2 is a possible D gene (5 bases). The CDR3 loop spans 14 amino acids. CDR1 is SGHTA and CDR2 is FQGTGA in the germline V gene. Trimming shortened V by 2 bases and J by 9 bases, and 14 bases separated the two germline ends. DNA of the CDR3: TGTGCCAGCAGCTTATTTAGGTCCGGAGGTGAGCAGTTCTTC. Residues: CASSLFRSGGEQFF.

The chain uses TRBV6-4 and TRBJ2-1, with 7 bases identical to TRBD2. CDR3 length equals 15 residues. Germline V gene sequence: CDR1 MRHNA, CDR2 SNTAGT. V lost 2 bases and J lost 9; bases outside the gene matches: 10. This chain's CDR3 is CASSDVTGGGGEQFF. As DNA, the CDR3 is TGTGCCAGCAGTGACGTGACGGGAGGTGGGGGTGAGCAGTTCTTC.

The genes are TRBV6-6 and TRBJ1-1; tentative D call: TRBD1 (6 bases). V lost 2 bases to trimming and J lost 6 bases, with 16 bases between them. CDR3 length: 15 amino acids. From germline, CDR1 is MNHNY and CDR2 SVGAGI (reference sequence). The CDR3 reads CASSYPGVILPEAFF. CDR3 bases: TGTGCCAGCAGTTACCCAGGGGTGATTTTACCTGAAGCTTTCTTT.

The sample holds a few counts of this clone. CDR3: CASSLPRLAGGLEQYF. Here the CDR3 DNA reads TGTGCCAGCAGCTTACCCCGACTAGCGGGAGGGCTCGAGCAGTACTTC. The chain carries TRBV7-9 and TRBJ2-7, with 14 positions matching TRBD2. J gave up 6 bases and V 2 bases, and 6 bases lay outside the gene matches. CDR1 and CDR2 from the germline V gene are SEHNR and FQNEAQ (reference sequence). The CDR3 is 16 residues long.

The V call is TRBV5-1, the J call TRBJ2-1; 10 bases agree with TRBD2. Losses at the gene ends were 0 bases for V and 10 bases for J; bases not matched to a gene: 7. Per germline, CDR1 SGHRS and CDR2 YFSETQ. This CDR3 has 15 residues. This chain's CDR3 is CASSLELAGTGEQFF. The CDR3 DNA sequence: TGCGCCAGCAGCTTGGAACTAGCGGGAACCGGGGAGCAGTTCTTC.

Here the CDR3 DNA reads TGCGCCAGCAGCTTGGAGGACACTTTGAACACTGAAGCTTTCTTT. Amino acid sequence: CASSLEDTLNTEAFF. The chain couples TRBV5-1 to TRBJ1-1; D possibly corresponds to TRBD1 (5 bases). Trimming took 0 bases from V and 0 from J, leaving 9 bases between them. This CDR3 has 15 residues. Germline CDR1 and CDR2: SGHRS and YFSETQ.

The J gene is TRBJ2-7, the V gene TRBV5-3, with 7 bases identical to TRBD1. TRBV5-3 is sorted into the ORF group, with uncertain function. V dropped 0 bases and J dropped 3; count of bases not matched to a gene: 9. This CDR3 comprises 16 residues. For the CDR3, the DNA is TGTGCCAGAAGCTTGGTAAGGGTACAGGGGAACTACGAGCAGTACTTC. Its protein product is CARSLVRVQGNYEQYF.

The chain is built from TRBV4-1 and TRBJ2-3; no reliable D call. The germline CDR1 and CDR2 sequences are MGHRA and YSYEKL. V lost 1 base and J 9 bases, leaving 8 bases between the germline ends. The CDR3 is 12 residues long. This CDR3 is CASSQGLGTQYF. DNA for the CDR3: TGCGCCAGCAGCCAAGGGTTAGGGACGCAGTATTTT.